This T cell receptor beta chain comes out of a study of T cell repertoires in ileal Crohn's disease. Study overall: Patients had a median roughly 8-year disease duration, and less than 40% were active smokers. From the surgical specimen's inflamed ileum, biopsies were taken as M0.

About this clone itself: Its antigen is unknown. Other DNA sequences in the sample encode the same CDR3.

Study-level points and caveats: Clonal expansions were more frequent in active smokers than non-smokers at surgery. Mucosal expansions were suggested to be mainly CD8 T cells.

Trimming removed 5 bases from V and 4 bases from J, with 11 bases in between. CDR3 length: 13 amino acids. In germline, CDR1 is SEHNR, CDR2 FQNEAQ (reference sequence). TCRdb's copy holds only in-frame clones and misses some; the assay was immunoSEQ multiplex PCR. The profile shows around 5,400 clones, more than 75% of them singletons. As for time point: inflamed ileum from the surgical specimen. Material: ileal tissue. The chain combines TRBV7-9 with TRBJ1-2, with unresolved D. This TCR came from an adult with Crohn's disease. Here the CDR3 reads CASSPTAPYGYTF. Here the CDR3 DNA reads TGTGCCAGCAGCCCAACCGCCCCCTATGGCTACACCTTC.